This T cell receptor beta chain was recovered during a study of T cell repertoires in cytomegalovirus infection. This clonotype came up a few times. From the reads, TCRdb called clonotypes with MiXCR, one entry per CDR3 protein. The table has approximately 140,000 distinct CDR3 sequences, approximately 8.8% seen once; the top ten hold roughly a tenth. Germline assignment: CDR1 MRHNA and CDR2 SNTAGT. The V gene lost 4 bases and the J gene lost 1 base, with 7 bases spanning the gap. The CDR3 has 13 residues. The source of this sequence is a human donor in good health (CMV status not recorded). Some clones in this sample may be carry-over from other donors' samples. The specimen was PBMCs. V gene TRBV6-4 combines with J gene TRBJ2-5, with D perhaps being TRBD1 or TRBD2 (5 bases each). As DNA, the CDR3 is TGTGCCAGCAGTGCCGGGGCCCAAGAGACCCAGTACTTC. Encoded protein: CASSAGAQETQYF.